The TCR beta chain described here comes from a study of T cells in Graves' hyperthyroidism and ophthalmopathy. Across the study: Peripheral blood was drawn at first diagnosis, prior to all treatment.

Per the germline V gene, CDR1 is MNHNS and CDR2 is SASEGT. Trimming left V 6 bases short and J 1 base short, with 10 bases between. The CDR3 runs 14 residues. Turning to this clonotype: Antigen unknown.

The study, taken as a whole, reports: By a 13 V-J model, ophthalmopathy was set apart from stable hyperthyroidism.

Amplified regions were TCR beta CDR3 sequences from RNA transcripts. When the TCR CDR3 underwent first-round RT-PCR, the HTBI primer set was used. TCRdb re-analysed the multiplex PCR reads in MiXCR, keeping a single row per CDR3 protein. Counted here are around 370,000 distinct CDR3 sequences, around 20% occurring once; the ten biggest clones make up about 38%. The TCR was taken from a man in his late teens or twenties with Graves' ophthalmopathy. Sequencing was done on a sample of blood. The genes are TRBV6-1 and TRBJ2-1, with a weak D call TRBD2 (6 bases). CDR3 nucleotide sequence: TGTGCCAGCAGGGTGGAGGGGTCCTACAATGAGCAGTTCTTC. Protein sequence: CASRVEGSYNEQFF.